This entry lists 21 T cell receptor beta chains sequenced from one sample in a study of T cell responses to AZD1222 COVID-19 vaccine. Measured with immunoSEQ multiplex PCR; TCRdb has only the in-frame clones, and not every one. The sample contains about 100,000 clones, approximately 87% of which appear only once. Source: peripheral blood, taken on day 0 of AZD1222 vaccination. All receptors derive from an adult in good health.

This clone was observed a few times. The CDR3 region is CASSIRIEGSYEQYF. The CDR3 region has the DNA TGTGCCAGTAGTATCAGGATAGAGGGCAGCTACGAGCAGTACTTC. V usage is TRBV19 and J usage is TRBJ2-7, with D maybe TRBD2 (5 bases). The ends were cut back, 3 bases at V and 3 bases at J, with 15 bases in the middle. This CDR3 is 15 amino acids long. CDR1 and CDR2 from the germline V gene are LNHDA and SQIVND (reference sequence).

This clone has just one count. V is TRBV28 and J is TRBJ2-7; TRBD1 might be the D (6 bases). Trimming removed 2 bases at V and 5 bases at J, with 16 bases between. Germline CDR1 MDHEN, CDR2 SYDVKM. The CDR3 totals 15 residues. As DNA, the CDR3 is TGTGCCAGCAGTTTAGACTGGGGGCGAAAGAACGAGCAGTACTTC. It specifies CASSLDWGRKNEQYF.

CDR3 in DNA: TGCGCCAGCAGCTTGGTGGGGGGGACCTATGGCTACACCTTC. It translates to CASSLVGGTYGYTF. The chain links TRBV5-1 to TRBJ1-2, with D perhaps matching TRBD1 (5 bases). The germline gives CDR1 SGHRS, CDR2 YFSETQ. V lost 0 bases and J lost 4, with 10 bases in between. The length of the CDR3 is 14 residues.

This clone was observed once. The chain uses TRBV19 and TRBJ2-1; no clear D. V dropped 3 bases and J dropped 5 bases, with 14 bases sitting between them. The germline V gene has CDR1 LNHDA and CDR2 SQIVND (reference sequence). The CDR3 has 15 residues. The CDR3 sequence: CASSMARNEDNEQFF. CDR3 nucleotides: TGTGCCAGTAGTATGGCTAGAAATGAGGACAATGAGCAGTTCTTC.

The rearrangement links TRBV5-4 to TRBJ1-1; D not certain. The germline V and J ends were trimmed by 4 bases and 5 bases, with 12 bases remaining between them. There are 13 residues in the CDR3. Germline V CDR1 and CDR2: SGHNT, YYREEE (reference sequence). Here the CDR3 reads CASSSLRGTEAFF. CDR3 DNA sequence: TGTGCCAGCAGCAGTCTTAGAGGAACTGAAGCTTTCTTT.

The V call is TRBV25-1, the J call TRBJ2-6, with TRBD1 matching over 8 bases. CDR3 length equals 16 residues. Germline values: CDR1 MGHDK, CDR2 SYGVNS. V shed 3 bases and J 4 bases; nucleotides not matched to a gene: 5. The CDR3 nucleotides are TGTGCCAGCAGTGATCCCAGGGGGCTCGGGGCCAACGTCCTGACTTTC. It translates to CASSDPRGLGANVLTF. Full variable domain (outside the CDR3, taken from reference TRBV25-1 and TRBJ2-6): EADIYQTPRYLVIGTGKKITLECSQTMGHDKMYWYQQDPGMELHLIHYSYGVNSTEKGDLSSESTVSRIRTEHFPLTLESARPSHTSQYLCASSDPRGLGANVLTFGAGSRLTVL.

V gene TRBV28 combines with J gene TRBJ1-4; 8 bases are a match to TRBD1. The CDR3 loop spans 17 amino acids. In germline, CDR1 is MDHEN, CDR2 SYDVKM. With V trimmed by 5 bases and J by 0 bases, 8 bases remained unmatched. The CDR3 nucleotides read TGTGCCAGCAGTGGGACAGGACTCCCGACAACTAATGAAAAACTGTTTTTT. Amino acids: CASSGTGLPTTNEKLFF.

In DNA form, the CDR3 reads TGTGCCAGCAGTTACGTGGAGACCCAGTACTTC. Translated, it gives CASSYVETQYF. The chain couples TRBV6-2 or TRBV6-3 to TRBJ2-5; unclear D gene. V was shortened by 2 bases and J by 5 bases, with 3 bases between the two germline ends. This CDR3 region has 11 residues. Germline V lookup: CDR1 MNHEY, CDR2 SVGEGT.

This rearrangement joins TRBV9 to TRBJ2-6; TRBD1 agrees at 8 bases. The junction had 7 bases not matched to a gene; V was cut back by 4 bases and J by 1 base. CDR3 length equals 17 residues. Germline V CDR1 and CDR2: SGDLS, YYNGEE. Written as DNA, the CDR3 is TGTGCCAGCAGCCAGGACAGGGCGGCGTCTGGGGCCAACGTCCTGACTTTC. Protein product: CASSQDRAASGANVLTF.

The V gene is TRBV9, the J gene TRBJ2-1; 9 bases map to TRBD2. The V segment lost 4 bases and the J segment 4 bases; nucleotides outside the gene matches: 6. Germline V gene sequence: CDR1 SGDLS, CDR2 YYNGEE. This CDR3 comprises 15 residues. The CDR3 DNA reads TGTGCCAGCAGCACGCTAGCGGGGATTTACAATGAGCAGTTCTTC. Translating gives CASSTLAGIYNEQFF. Full variable domain (remainder filled in from reference TRBV9 and TRBJ2-1): DSGVTQTPKHLITATGQRVTLRCSPRSGDLSVYWYQQSLDQGLQFLIQYYNGEERAKGNILERFSAQQFPDLHSELNLSSLELGDSALYFCASSTLAGIYNEQFFGPGTRLTVL.

This clone was observed once. V gene TRBV6-8 combines with J gene TRBJ2-3; possibly TRBD2 for D (6 bases). The germline V and J ends were trimmed by 6 bases and 2 bases, with 18 bases remaining between them. Looked up from germline, CDR1 is MNHGY and CDR2 is SAAAGT. This CDR3 has 16 amino acids. The CDR3 coding sequence is TGTGCCAGCAGACCCCGAGCGGGTCGGTTCACAGATACGCAGTATTTT. This gives the protein CASRPRAGRFTDTQYF.

The chain couples TRBV5-1 to TRBJ2-1; D is perhaps TRBD2 (6 bases). Trimming removed 0 bases from V and 5 bases from J, with 18 bases in between. Looked up from germline, CDR1 is SGHRS and CDR2 is YFSETQ. This CDR3 is built from 17 residues. The CDR3 spells CASSLGYSAGGNNEQFF. CDR3 nucleotides: TGCGCCAGCAGCTTGGGGTATTCAGCGGGTGGTAACAATGAGCAGTTCTTC.

This chain uses TRBV11-1 with TRBJ1-1, with D perhaps TRBD1 (6 bases). The CDR3 spans 14 residues. CDR1 SGHAT and CDR2 FQDESV come from the germline V gene (reference sequence). The V end lost 5 bases, the J end lost 1 base, and 11 bases lay between the germline ends. Here the CDR3 reads CASSRIRGNTEAFF. CDR3 nucleotide sequence: TGTGCCAGCAGCCGGATCAGGGGGAACACTGAAGCTTTCTTT. Complete variable domain (other parts from reference TRBV11-1 and TRBJ1-1): EAEVAQSPRYKITEKSQAVAFWCDPISGHATLYWYRQILGQGPELLVQFQDESVVDDSQLPKDRFSAERLKGVDSTLKIQPAELGDSAMYLCASSRIRGNTEAFFGQGTRLTVV.

This chain links TRBV24-1 with TRBJ2-1; D is unresolved. Trimming shortened V by 4 bases and J by 3 bases, and 15 bases separated the two germline ends. This CDR3 spans 16 amino acids. Per germline, CDR1 KGHDR and CDR2 SFDVKD. CDR3 loop: CATSDPGGADYNEQFF. In DNA form, the CDR3 reads TGTGCCACCAGTGACCCGGGCGGAGCCGACTACAATGAGCAGTTCTTC.

The genes are TRBV2 and TRBJ1-1; D remains ambiguous. The length of the CDR3 is 13 residues. Germline V lookup: CDR1 SNHLY, CDR2 FYNNEI. V was shortened by 5 bases and J by 3 bases, with 10 bases between the two germline ends. The DNA of the CDR3 is TGTGCCAGCAGTTGGGAGAGCCACACTGAAGCTTTCTTT. Its translation: CASSWESHTEAFF. The full variable domain, completed using reference TRBV2 and TRBJ1-1, is EPEVTQTPSHQVTQMGQEVILRCVPISNHLYFYWYRQILGQKVEFLVSFYNNEISEKSEIFDDQFSVERPDGSNFTLKIRSTKLEDSAMYFCASSWESHTEAFFGQGTRLTVV.

The chain has TRBV19 and TRBJ1-2; 10 bases agree with TRBD1. The ends lost 4 bases at V and 4 bases at J; junction bases unmatched: 6. The CDR3 consists of 15 residues. Germline V gives CDR1 LNHDA, CDR2 SQIVND (reference sequence). CDR3 sequence reads: CASSTTGGSGYGYTF. The CDR3 coding sequence is TGTGCCAGTAGTACGACAGGGGGCAGTGGCTATGGCTACACCTTC.

V gene TRBV19 combines with J gene TRBJ1-2; 8 bases map to TRBD1. CDR1 and CDR2 (germline): LNHDA, SQIVND (reference sequence). Trimming cost V 4 bases and J 4 bases; bases outside gene matches: 8. The CDR3 is made up of 15 amino acids. CDR3 loop: CASSTDRGKTYGYTF. The CDR3 DNA follows: TGTGCCAGTAGTACCGACAGGGGTAAAACCTATGGCTACACCTTC.

This rearrangement joins TRBV5-1 to TRBJ1-1, with TRBD1 matching over 11 bases. The CDR3 sequence is 16 residues long. V dropped 2 bases and J dropped 0; count of bases not matched to a gene: 3. Germline CDR1 is SGHRS and CDR2 is YFSETQ. CDR3 sequence: CASSLGTGGVNTEAFF. DNA of the CDR3: TGCGCCAGCAGCTTAGGGACAGGGGGAGTGAACACTGAAGCTTTCTTT.

The chain has TRBV4-2 and TRBJ1-2; a weak D match, TRBD1 (6 bases). Germline V gene sequence: CDR1 LGHNA, CDR2 YNFKEQ. Trimming shortened V by 2 bases and J by 3 bases, and 16 bases separated the two germline ends. CDR3 length: 16 residues. The chain's CDR3 is CASSQQLGGADYGYTF. The CDR3 bases are TGTGCCAGCAGCCAACAACTCGGGGGCGCCGACTATGGCTACACCTTC.

CDR3 sequence (DNA): TGCGCCAGCAGCCAAGATATAGCGGACGGAGTCACAGATACGCAGTATTTT. Amino acid sequence: CASSQDIADGVTDTQYF. J is TRBJ2-3 and V is TRBV4-3; tentative D call: TRBD2 (6 bases). The V end lost 0 bases, the J end lost 2 bases, and 15 bases lay between the germline ends. The CDR3 totals 17 residues. Germline values: CDR1 LGHNA, CDR2 YSLEER.

This chain joins TRBV19 and TRBJ1-4, with 7 bases identical to TRBD1. CDR1 and CDR2 from the germline V gene are LNHDA and SQIVND (reference sequence). CDR3 length equals 17 residues. Germline trimming cut 7 bases from V and 7 bases from J; bases unmatched to any gene: 18. In DNA form, the CDR3 reads TGTGCCAGTAACCGACGAATCTCCGGGACAGTGGGTGAAAAACTGTTTTTT. This encodes CASNRRISGTVGEKLFF.